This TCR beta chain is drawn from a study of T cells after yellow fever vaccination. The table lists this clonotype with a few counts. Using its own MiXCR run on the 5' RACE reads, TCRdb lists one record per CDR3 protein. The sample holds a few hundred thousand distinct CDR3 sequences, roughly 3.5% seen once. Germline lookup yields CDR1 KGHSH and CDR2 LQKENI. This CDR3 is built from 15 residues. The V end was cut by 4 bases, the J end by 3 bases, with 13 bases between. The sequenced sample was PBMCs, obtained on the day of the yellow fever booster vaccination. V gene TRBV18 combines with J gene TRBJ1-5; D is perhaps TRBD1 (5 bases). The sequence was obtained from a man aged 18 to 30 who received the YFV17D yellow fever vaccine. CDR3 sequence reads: CASSRLGRDNQPQHF. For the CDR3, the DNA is TGTGCCAGCTCACGGTTAGGCAGGGACAATCAGCCCCAGCATTTT.